The rows below give T cell receptor beta chains drawn from one sample of a study of cytomegalovirus exposure and HLA in healthy donors. Produced via immunoSEQ multiplex PCR; TCRdb's table is partial and in-frame only. The sample holds 150,000 to 200,000 clones, around three quarters seen once. Sample: PBMCs. Source of these receptors: a man aged 35 to 55 in good health and CMV-seropositive. CDR3s include the opening cysteine and the closing phenylalanine or tryptophan. A D gene is named only where the DNA matches it firmly. Size values are once, few and many counts, or a class for expanded clones, and some rows have none.

j_call clone_size d_call v_call cdr3_nt cdr3_aa
TRBJ2-1 NA NA TRBV9 TGTGCCAGCAGCGTAGCCTCTTCGGGGGGCCAGGATGAGCAGTTCTTC CASSVASSGGQDEQFF
TRBJ2-7 once NA TRBV6-5 TGTGCCAGCAGTTACTCGGGCAGGTCCTACGAGCAGTACTTC CASSYSGRSYEQYF
TRBJ2-1 NA NA TRBV11-2 TGTGCCAGCAGCTTAGGCCGTAGTGAGCAGTTCTTC CASSLGRSEQFF
TRBJ1-2 NA NA TRBV15 TGTGCCACCAGCAGAGTTGGCAGTAACTATGGCTACACCTTC CATSRVGSNYGYTF
TRBJ1-1 NA NA TRBV11-2 TGTGCCAGCAGCCCTAATCAGAGGAGGAACACTGAAGCTTTCTTT CASSPNQRRNTEAFF
TRBJ1-6 NA NA TRBV5-6 TGTGCCAGCAGCTTGGCAGCGACTCCCCGGGGTTCACCCCTCCACTTT CASSLAATPRGSPLHF
TRBJ1-1 few NA TRBV6-1 TGTGCCAGCGGGGCCGGGGGGCAGATGAACACTGAAGCTTTCTTT CASGAGGQMNTEAFF
TRBJ1-6 few NA TRBV1 TGCACCAGCAGCCAAGATCCAAGGGGGACATCCTATAATTCACCCCTCCACTTT CTSSQDPRGTSYNSPLHF
TRBJ1-1 NA TRBD1 TRBV29-1 TGCAGCGTTGGGGGCAGGGGGCTGGACACTGAAGCTTTCTTT CSVGGRGLDTEAFF
TRBJ2-1 NA NA TRBV11-2 TGTGCCTCCCAATCCGGGGCCTACAATGAGCAGTTCTTC CASQSGAYNEQFF
TRBJ1-1 NA NA TRBV6-5 TGTGCCAGCAGTTACTTACTGGGGGGGGGCGGCACTGAAGCTTTCTTT CASSYLLGGGGTEAFF
TRBJ2-2 NA NA TRBV7-2 TGTGCCAGCAGCCTCCGGCCCGGGGGGAACACCGGGGAGCTGTTTTTT CASSLRPGGNTGELFF
TRBJ1-5 NA NA TRBV29-1 TGCAGCGTTGCGTCGGGGGGGGCTTCGGGACAGCCCCAGCATTTT CSVASGGASGQPQHF
TRBJ1-2 NA TRBD1 TRBV6-1 TGTGCCAGCATCCGGGACAGGGGAACCTATGGCTACACCTTC CASIRDRGTYGYTF
TRBJ2-3 NA NA TRBV11-1 TGTGCCAGCACCCCTCGCCTGGGGGGAACTACGGGCACAGATACGCAGTATTTT CASTPRLGGTTGTDTQYF
TRBJ1-6 few TRBD1 TRBV18 TGTGCCAGCTCACCTCTATCACAGGGGGGTAAGGGCTCCTATAATTCACCCCTCCACTTT CASSPLSQGGKGSYNSPLHF
TRBJ2-7 NA NA TRBV7-9 TGTGCCAGCAGCTTAGTGGTGGGCGTGGGTCCCTACGAGCAGTACTTC CASSLVVGVGPYEQYF
TRBJ1-2 few NA TRBV9 TGTGCCAGCAGCGCCGGGTTCTATGGCTACACCTTC CASSAGFYGYTF
TRBJ1-6 NA TRBD1 TRBV10-3 TGTGCCATCAGGCTGACAGGGGATAATTCACCCCTCCACTTT CAIRLTGDNSPLHF
TRBJ2-3 NA NA TRBV7-2 TGTGCCAGCAGCCCCGGGGTAGATACGCAGTATTTT CASSPGVDTQYF
TRBJ1-4 NA TRBD1 TRBV12-5 TGTGCTAGTGCCTTTGGGCTTCAGGGGGTTAGAGATGAAAAACTGTTTTTT CASAFGLQGVRDEKLFF
TRBJ2-7 few TRBD1 TRBV7-9 TGTGCCAGCAGCCCGAACAGGGGAGAGCAGTACTTC CASSPNRGEQYF